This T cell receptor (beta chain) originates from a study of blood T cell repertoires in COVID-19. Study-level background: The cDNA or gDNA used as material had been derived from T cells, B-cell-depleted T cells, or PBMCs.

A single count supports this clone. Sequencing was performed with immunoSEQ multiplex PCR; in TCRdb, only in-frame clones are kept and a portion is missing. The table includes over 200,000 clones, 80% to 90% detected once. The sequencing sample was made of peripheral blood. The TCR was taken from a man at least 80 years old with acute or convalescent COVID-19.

The CDR3 loop is CASSLGQNYNEQFF. The CDR3 DNA is TGTGCCAGCAGCCTGGGACAGAATTACAATGAGCAGTTCTTC. The V gene is TRBV5-6, the J gene TRBJ2-1; 7 nucleotides match TRBD1. Germline V gene sequence: CDR1 SGHDT, CDR2 YYEEEE. The CDR3 runs to 14 residues. Losses at the gene ends were 4 bases for V and 4 bases for J; bases not matched to a gene: 5. Full variable domain (missing parts from reference TRBV5-6 and TRBJ2-1): DAGVTQSPTHLIKTRGQQVTLRCSPKSGHDTVSWYQQALGQGPQFIFQYYEEEERQRGNFPDRFSGHQFPNYSSELNVNALLLGDSALYLCASSLGQNYNEQFFGPGTRLTVL.